At least ten counts were recorded for the clone carrying this T cell receptor (beta chain). What it binds is not known. The data derive from a study of identical twins. General study points: Beta out-of-frame sequences showed weaker excess sharing between twins. Alpha sequences out of frame and shared by twins had excess low generation probability. Insertion counts were lower in abundant cord blood beta clonotypes, a trend that memory repertoires did not show.

cDNA molecules carried unique molecular identifiers, and template switching added a universal primer site. Each CDR3 protein is one row after TCRdb ran MiXCR on the 5' RACE reads. The sample carries hundreds of thousands of distinct CDR3 sequences, roughly 6.2% recorded once. The CDR3 is made up of 13 amino acids. Trimming took 4 bases from V and 4 from J, leaving 11 bases between them. Germline V gene lookup returns CDR1 SQVTM and CDR2 ANQGSEA. The J gene is TRBJ1-5, the V gene TRBV29-1, with D perhaps matching TRBD1 (5 bases). The sequence came from a man aged 18 to 35 in good health. The sample comprised naive T cells sorted from blood. Here the CDR3 DNA reads TGCAGCGTTGCTTCAGACAGAAATCAGCCCCAGCATTTT. It encodes CSVASDRNQPQHF.